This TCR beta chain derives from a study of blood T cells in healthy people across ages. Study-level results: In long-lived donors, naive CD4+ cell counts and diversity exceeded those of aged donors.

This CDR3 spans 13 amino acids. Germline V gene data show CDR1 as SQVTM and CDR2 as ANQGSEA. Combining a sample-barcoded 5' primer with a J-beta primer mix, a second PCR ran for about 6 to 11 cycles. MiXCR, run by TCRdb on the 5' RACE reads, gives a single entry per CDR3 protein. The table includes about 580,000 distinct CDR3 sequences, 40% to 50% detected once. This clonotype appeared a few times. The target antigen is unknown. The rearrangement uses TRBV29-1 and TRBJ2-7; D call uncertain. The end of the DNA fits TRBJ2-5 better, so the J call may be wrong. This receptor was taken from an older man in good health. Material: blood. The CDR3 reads CSVGAGLQETQYF. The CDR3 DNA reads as TGCAGCGTTGGAGCCGGCCTCCAAGAGACCCAGTACTTC.